The 13 T cell receptor beta chains below come from one sample, sequenced in a study of T cells in Graves' hyperthyroidism and ophthalmopathy (dated by TCRdb to the late 2010s). Receptor libraries were prepared by multiplex PCR. The sequencer listed for this sample is Illumina HiSeq 2000. Amplification of TCR beta CDR3 regions was carried out from RNA transcripts. A first-round RT-PCR of the TCR CDR3 used the HTBI primer set with the Qiagen OneStep RT-PCR kit. TCRdb ran its own pipeline on the public reads, namely fastp trimming at Q25 and MiXCR clone calling, and kept in-frame beta chains. Rows are unified per CDR3 protein, each entry keeping the most common DNA and genes. The sample table contains about 350,000 distinct CDR3 sequences; only one count was recorded for approximately 18% of them. 15% of the sample comes from the top ten. The sample comprised blood. The receptors shown here come from a woman aged 40 to 55 with Graves' ophthalmopathy.

For this clonotype: A read error is possible here, since a much larger clone lies one base away. The J gene is TRBJ1-5, the V gene TRBV30; 7 nucleotides agree with TRBD1. The germline V gene has CDR1 GTSNPN and CDR2 SVGIG (reference sequence). The CDR3 is 14 residues long. The CDR3 protein is CVWSGQASNQPQHF. In nucleotides, the CDR3 is TGTGTCTGGAGTGGACAGGCTAGCAATCAGCCCCAGCATTTT.

The V and J genes are TRBV6-2 or TRBV6-3 and TRBJ2-5, with 10 bases identical to TRBD1. Trimming cost V 4 bases and J 4 bases; bases outside gene matches: 15. Per the germline V gene, CDR1 is MNHEY and CDR2 is SVGEGT. The CDR3 extends over 18 amino acids. CDR3 coding DNA: TGTGCCAGCAGTTCAGGAATGGGCCGGGACAGGGGCTTAGAGACCCAGTACTTC. This translates into CASSSGMGRDRGLETQYF.

At least ten counts were recorded for this clonotype. The chain uses TRBV28 and TRBJ2-7, with D perhaps matching TRBD2 (6 bases). The V and J ends lost 5 bases and 5 bases respectively, with 16 bases between them. This CDR3 region has 14 residues. Germline lookup yields CDR1 MDHEN and CDR2 SYDVKM. CDR3 nucleotides: TGTGCCAGCAGTCCCCCCGGAGGGTCCGACGAGCAGTACTTC. Protein: CASSPPGGSDEQYF.

There are many counts of this clonotype. The CDR3 loop is CASAGHTGELFF. The CDR3 nucleotides are TGTGCCTCAGCAGGGCACACCGGGGAGCTGTTTTTT. The chain couples TRBV6-1 to TRBJ2-2; possibly TRBD1 for D (5 bases). CDR3 size: 12 residues. Trimming cost V 11 bases and J 3 bases, with 10 bases left between them. Germline V lookup: CDR1 MNHNS, CDR2 SASEGT.

This clonotype has ten or more counts. V and J are TRBV28 and TRBJ1-5; a weak D match, TRBD1 (5 bases). V was cut by 4 bases and J by 5 bases, with 15 bases left in between. In germline, CDR1 is MDHEN, CDR2 SYDVKM. The CDR3 covers 15 residues. The CDR3 coding sequence is TGTGCCAGCAGTTCCATAGTGGGGGTTCATCAGCCCCAGCATTTT. It encodes CASSSIVGVHQPQHF. Variable domain in full (rest from reference TRBV28 and TRBJ1-5): DVKVTQSSRYLVKRTGEKVFLECVQDMDHENMFWYRQDPGLGLRLIYFSYDVKMKEKGDIPEGYSVSREKKERFSLILESASTNQTSMYLCASSSIVGVHQPQHFGDGTRLSIL.

This clonotype appeared many times. The chain uses TRBV29-1 and TRBJ1-2; D not certain. V lost 3 bases and J lost 5, with 10 bases in between. Per germline, CDR1 SQVTM and CDR2 ANQGSEA. This CDR3 is 12 amino acids long. In nucleotides, the CDR3 is TGCAGCGTTGATGAGATTGGTTATGGCTACACCTTC. Its translation is CSVDEIGYGYTF.

This clonotype has at least ten counts. The chain couples TRBV3-1 to TRBJ2-7; TRBD2 matches 13 bases. Germline V gives CDR1 LGHDT, CDR2 YNNKEL (reference sequence). The CDR3 is 17 residues long. Germline trimming cut 2 bases from V and 3 bases from J; bases unmatched to any gene: 7. CDR3 in amino acids: CASSQRSGLAGDYEQYF. The DNA of the CDR3 is TGTGCCAGCAGCCAAAGGTCTGGACTAGCGGGAGACTACGAGCAGTACTTC.

The chain uses TRBV5-1 and TRBJ2-4; D could derive from TRBD1 or TRBD2 (5 bases each). This CDR3 comprises 14 residues. Germline values: CDR1 SGHRS, CDR2 YFSETQ. The ends were cut back, 0 bases at V and 6 bases at J, with 10 bases in the middle. The CDR3 sequence is CASSLGLGTNIQYF. In nucleotides, the CDR3 is TGCGCCAGCAGCTTGGGATTAGGGACAAACATTCAGTACTTC.

The table lists this clonotype with many counts. CDR3 in DNA: TGCAGCGTTGGAGCTCAGGGGGCCTCCCAGTCCTACGAGCAGTACTTC. As protein: CSVGAQGASQSYEQYF. The rearrangement uses TRBV29-1 and TRBJ2-7; 8 bases are a match to TRBD1. Per the germline V gene, CDR1 is SQVTM and CDR2 is ANQGSEA. After removal of 4 bases from V and 1 base from J, the junction contained 12 bases not matched to a gene. The CDR3 sequence is 16 residues long.

This clonotype was picked up a small number of times. V is TRBV3-1 and J is TRBJ2-2; the match to TRBD1 covers 8 bases. The germline gives CDR1 LGHDT, CDR2 YNNKEL (reference sequence). The CDR3 covers 14 residues. The V segment lost 4 bases and the J segment 4 bases; nucleotides outside the gene matches: 2. The DNA of the CDR3 is TGTGCCAGCAGCCTAACAGGGGGCACCGGGGAGCTGTTTTTT. It translates to CASSLTGGTGELFF.

There are many counts of this clonotype. Germline is not matched at one junction end, which may reflect a read error. The chain is built from TRBV12-3 or TRBV12-4 and TRBJ1-1; 8 bases map to TRBD1. CDR3 size: 14 residues. The CDR3 DNA reads as TGTGCCAGCAGATACAGGGGGTGGAACGCTGAAGCTTTCTTT. Amino acid sequence: CASRYRGWNAEAFF.

In this sample, this clonotype turned up many times. This chain connects TRBV19 to TRBJ1-1; 7 positions match TRBD1. The trim removed 7 bases at V and 1 base at J, leaving 9 bases unmatched. CDR3 size: 15 residues. Germline V gene lookup returns CDR1 LNHDA and CDR2 SQIVND (reference sequence). The CDR3 loop reads CASTTRQGSNTEAFF. The CDR3 region has the DNA TGTGCCAGTACAACTCGACAGGGCTCGAACACTGAAGCTTTCTTT.

This clonotype was recorded many times. The chain couples TRBV11-1 to TRBJ1-1; the D gene is possibly TRBD1 (5 bases). Trimming pared 2 bases from V and 3 bases from J, leaving 16 bases between. CDR3 length: 16 amino acids. Germline assignment: CDR1 SGHAT and CDR2 FQDESV (reference sequence). The CDR3 is CASSLRGGSRDTEAFF. CDR3 nucleotide sequence: TGTGCCAGCAGCTTACGGGGGGGGTCCAGGGACACTGAAGCTTTCTTT.